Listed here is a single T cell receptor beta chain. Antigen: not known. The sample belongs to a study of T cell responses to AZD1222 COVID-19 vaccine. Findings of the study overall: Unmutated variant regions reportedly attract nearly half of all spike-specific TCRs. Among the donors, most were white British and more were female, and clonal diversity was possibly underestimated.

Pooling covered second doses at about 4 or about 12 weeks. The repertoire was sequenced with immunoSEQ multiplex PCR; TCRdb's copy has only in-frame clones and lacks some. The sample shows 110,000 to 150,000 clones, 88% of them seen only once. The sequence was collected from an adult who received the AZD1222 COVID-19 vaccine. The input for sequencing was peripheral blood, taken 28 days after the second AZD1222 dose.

In DNA form, the CDR3 reads TGTGCCAGCAGTGATCCCGGAAACACCATATATTTT. It is translated as CASSDPGNTIYF. The V call is TRBV2, the J call TRBJ1-3; D unresolved. The CDR3 has 12 amino acids. CDR1 and CDR2 from the germline V gene are SNHLY and FYNNEI. V was pared by 3 bases and J by 4 bases, with 4 bases between. Variable domain in full (rest from reference TRBV2 and TRBJ1-3): EPEVTQTPSHQVTQMGQEVILRCVPISNHLYFYWYRQILGQKVEFLVSFYNNEISEKSEIFDDQFSVERPDGSNFTLKIRSTKLEDSAMYFCASSDPGNTIYFGEGSWLTVV.